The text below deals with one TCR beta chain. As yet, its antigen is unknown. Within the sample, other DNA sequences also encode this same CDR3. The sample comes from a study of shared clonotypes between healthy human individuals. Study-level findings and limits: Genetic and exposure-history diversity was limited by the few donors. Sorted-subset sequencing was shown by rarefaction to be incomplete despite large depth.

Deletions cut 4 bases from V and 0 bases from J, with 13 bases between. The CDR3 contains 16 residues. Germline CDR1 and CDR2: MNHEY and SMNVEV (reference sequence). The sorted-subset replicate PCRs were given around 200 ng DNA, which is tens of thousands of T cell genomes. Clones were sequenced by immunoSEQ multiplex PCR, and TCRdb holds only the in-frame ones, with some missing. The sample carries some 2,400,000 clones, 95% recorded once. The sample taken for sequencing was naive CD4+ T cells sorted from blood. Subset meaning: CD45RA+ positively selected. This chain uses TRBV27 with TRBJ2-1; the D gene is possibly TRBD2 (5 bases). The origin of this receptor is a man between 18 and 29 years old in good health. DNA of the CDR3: TGTGCCAGCAGTTCCCCCCGAGGGAGCTCCTACAATGAGCAGTTCTTC. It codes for CASSSPRGSSYNEQFF.